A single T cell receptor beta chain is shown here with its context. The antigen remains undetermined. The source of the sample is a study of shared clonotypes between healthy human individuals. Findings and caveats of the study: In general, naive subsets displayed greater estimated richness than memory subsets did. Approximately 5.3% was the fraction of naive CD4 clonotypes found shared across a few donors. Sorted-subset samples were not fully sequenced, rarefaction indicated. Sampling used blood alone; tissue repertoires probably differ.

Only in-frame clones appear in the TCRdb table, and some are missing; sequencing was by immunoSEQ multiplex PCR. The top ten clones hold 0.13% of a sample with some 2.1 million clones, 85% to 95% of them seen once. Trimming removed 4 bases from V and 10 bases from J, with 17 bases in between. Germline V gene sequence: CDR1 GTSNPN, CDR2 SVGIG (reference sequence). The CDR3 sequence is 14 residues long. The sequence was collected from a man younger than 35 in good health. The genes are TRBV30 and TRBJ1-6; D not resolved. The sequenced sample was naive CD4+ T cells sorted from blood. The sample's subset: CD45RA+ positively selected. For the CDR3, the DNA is TGTGCCTGGAACCCCTTAGGGCTTGGGTCACCCCTCCACTTT. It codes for CAWNPLGLGSPLHF.